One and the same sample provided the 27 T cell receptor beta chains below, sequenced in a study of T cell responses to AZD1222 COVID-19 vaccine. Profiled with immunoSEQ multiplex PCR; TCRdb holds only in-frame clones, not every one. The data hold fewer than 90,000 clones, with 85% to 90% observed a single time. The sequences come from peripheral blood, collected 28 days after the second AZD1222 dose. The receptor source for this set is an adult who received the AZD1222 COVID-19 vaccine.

The CDR3 here is CASSFVQGVDTEAFF. In nucleotides, the CDR3 is TGTGCCAGCAGCTTCGTACAGGGGGTTGACACTGAAGCTTTCTTT. J is TRBJ1-1 and V is TRBV7-9, with 8 bases that match TRBD1. The CDR3 is made up of 15 amino acids. V trimming: 3 bases; J trimming: 3 bases; junction bases outside the gene matches: 6. Germline CDR1 and CDR2: SEHNR and FQNEAQ (reference sequence).

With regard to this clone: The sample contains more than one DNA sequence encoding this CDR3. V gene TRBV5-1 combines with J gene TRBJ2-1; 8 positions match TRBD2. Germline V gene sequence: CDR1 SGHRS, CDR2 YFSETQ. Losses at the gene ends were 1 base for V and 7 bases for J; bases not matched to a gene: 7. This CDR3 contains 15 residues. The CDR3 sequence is CASSLTSGGNNEQFF. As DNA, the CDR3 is TGCGCCAGCAGCTTGACTAGCGGAGGTAATAATGAGCAGTTCTTC.

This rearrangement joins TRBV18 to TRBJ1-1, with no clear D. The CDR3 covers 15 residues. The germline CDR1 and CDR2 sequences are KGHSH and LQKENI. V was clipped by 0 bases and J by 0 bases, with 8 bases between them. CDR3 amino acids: CASSPPGGLNTEAFF. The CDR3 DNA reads TGTGCCAGCTCACCACCCGGAGGGTTGAACACTGAAGCTTTCTTT.

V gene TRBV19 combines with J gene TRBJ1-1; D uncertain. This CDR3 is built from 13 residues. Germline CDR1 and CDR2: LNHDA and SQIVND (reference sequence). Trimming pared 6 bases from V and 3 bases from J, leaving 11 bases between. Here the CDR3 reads CASSRYWDTEAFF. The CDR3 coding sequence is TGTGCCAGTAGCCGGTATTGGGACACTGAAGCTTTCTTT.

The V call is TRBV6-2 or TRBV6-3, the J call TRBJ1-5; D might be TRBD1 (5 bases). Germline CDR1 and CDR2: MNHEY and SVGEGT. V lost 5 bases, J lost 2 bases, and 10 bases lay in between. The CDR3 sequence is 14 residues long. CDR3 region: CASSHLTGNQPQHF. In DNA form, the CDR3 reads TGTGCCAGCAGTCACTTGACAGGCAATCAGCCCCAGCATTTT.

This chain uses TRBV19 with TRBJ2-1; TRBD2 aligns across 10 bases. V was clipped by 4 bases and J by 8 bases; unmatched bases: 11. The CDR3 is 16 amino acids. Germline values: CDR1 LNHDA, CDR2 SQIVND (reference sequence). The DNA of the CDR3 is TGTGCCAGTAGTAGGGCTAGCGGGAGTGCGTTCGATGAGCAGTTCTTC. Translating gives CASSRASGSAFDEQFF.

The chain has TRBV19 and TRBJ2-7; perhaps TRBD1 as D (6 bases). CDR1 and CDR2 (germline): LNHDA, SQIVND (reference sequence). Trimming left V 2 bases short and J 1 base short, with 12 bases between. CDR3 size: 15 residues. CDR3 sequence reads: CASSITATGSYEQYF. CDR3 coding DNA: TGTGCCAGTAGTATAACAGCGACAGGATCCTACGAGCAGTACTTC. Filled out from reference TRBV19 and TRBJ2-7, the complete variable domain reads DGGITQSPKYLFRKEGQNVTLSCEQNLNHDAMYWYRQDPGQGLRLIYYSQIVNDFQKGDIAEGYSVSREKKESFPLTVTSAQKNPTAFYLCASSITATGSYEQYFGPGTRLTVT.

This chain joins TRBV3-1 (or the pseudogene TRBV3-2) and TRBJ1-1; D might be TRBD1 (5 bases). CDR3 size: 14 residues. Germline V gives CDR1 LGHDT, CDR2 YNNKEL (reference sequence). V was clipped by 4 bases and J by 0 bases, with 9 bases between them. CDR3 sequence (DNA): TGTGCCAGCAGCCGACAGAGTTTGAACACTGAAGCTTTCTTT. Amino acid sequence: CASSRQSLNTEAFF.

The CDR3 sequence is CSANKQDQGYF. The DNA of the CDR3 is TGCAGTGCTAACAAACAGGACCAGGGATACTTC. V usage is TRBV20-1 and J usage is TRBJ2-7, with a tentative D call TRBD1 (5 bases). Trimming stripped 4 bases from V and 13 bases from J, with 17 bases between. Per germline, CDR1 DFQATT and CDR2 SNEGSKA (reference sequence). There are 11 residues in the CDR3.

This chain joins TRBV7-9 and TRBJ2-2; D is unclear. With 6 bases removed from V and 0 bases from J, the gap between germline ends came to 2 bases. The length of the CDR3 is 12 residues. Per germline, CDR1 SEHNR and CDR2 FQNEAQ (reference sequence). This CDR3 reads CASRANTGELFF. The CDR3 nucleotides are TGTGCCAGCAGAGCGAACACCGGGGAGCTGTTTTTT.

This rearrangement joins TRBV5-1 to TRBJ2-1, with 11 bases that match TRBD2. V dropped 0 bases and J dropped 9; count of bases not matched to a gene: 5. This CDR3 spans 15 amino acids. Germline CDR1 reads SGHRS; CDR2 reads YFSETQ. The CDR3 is CASSLAVAGGGEQFF. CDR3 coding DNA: TGCGCCAGCAGCTTGGCAGTAGCGGGAGGGGGTGAGCAGTTCTTC.

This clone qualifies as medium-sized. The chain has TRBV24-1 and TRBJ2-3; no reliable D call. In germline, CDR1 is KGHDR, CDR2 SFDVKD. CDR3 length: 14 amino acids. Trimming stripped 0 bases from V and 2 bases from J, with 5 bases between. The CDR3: CATSDLGDTDTQYF. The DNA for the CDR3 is TGTGCCACCAGTGATTTGGGGGACACAGATACGCAGTATTTT.

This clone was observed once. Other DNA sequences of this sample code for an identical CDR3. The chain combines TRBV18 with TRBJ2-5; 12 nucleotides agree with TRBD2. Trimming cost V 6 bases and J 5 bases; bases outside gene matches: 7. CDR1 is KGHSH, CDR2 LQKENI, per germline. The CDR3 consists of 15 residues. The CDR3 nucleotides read TGTGCCAGCTCCCCCGGACTAGCGGGATTGGAGACCCAGTACTTC. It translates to CASSPGLAGLETQYF.

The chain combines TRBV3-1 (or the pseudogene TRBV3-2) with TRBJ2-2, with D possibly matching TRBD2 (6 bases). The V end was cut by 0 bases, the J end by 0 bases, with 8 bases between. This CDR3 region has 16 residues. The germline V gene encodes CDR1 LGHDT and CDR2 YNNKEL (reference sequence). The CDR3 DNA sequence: TGTGCCAGCAGCCAAGAAGGCGGGGCGAACACCGGGGAGCTGTTTTTT. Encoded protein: CASSQEGGANTGELFF.

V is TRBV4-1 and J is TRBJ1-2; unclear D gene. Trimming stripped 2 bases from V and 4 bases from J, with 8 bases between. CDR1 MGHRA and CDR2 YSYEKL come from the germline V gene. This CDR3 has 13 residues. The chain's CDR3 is CASSQTNTYGYTF. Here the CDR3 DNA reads TGCGCCAGCAGCCAAACCAACACCTATGGCTACACCTTC.

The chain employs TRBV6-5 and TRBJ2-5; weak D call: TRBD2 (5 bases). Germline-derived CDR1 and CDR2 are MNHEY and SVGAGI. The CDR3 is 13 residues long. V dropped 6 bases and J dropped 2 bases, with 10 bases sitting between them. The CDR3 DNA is TGTGCCAGCAGGAGGTCGGGGCAAGAGACCCAGTACTTC. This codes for CASRRSGQETQYF.

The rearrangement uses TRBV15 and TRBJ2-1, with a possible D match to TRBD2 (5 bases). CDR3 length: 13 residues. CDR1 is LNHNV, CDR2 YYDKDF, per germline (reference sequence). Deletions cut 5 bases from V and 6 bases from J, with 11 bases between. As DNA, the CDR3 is TGTGCCACCAGCCCTAAAACTAGCAATGAGCAGTTCTTC. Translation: CATSPKTSNEQFF.

This CDR3 is CASEIGQFNQPQHF. The DNA for the CDR3 is TGTGCCAGCGAGATCGGACAGTTCAATCAGCCCCAGCATTTT. The V call is TRBV6-5, the J call TRBJ1-5; possible D gene TRBD1, 6 bases. This CDR3 contains 14 residues. Trimming cost V 8 bases and J 3 bases, with 14 bases left between them. Looked up from germline, CDR1 is MNHEY and CDR2 is SVGAGI.

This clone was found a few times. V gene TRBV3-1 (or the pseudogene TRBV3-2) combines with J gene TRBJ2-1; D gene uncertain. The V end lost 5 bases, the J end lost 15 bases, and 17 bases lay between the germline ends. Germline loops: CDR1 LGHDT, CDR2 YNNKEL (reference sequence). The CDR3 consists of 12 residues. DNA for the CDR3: TGTGCCAGCAGCGGTAACGGATATTCTGGGTTCTTC. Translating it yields CASSGNGYSGFF.

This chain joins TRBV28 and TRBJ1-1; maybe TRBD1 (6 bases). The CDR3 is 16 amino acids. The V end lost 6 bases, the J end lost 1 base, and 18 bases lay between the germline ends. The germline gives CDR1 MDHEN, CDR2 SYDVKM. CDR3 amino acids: CASSPPRGTKNTEAFF. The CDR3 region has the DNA TGTGCCAGCAGCCCCCCGAGAGGGACAAAGAACACTGAAGCTTTCTTT.

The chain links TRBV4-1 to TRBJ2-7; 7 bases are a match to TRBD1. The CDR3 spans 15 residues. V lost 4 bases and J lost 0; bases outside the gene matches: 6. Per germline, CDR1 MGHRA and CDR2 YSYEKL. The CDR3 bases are TGCGCCAGCAGCCTCCGGGACAGCAGCTCCTACGAGCAGTACTTC. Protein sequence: CASSLRDSSSYEQYF.

The CDR3 reads CASRSQGTNTIYF. CDR3 coding DNA: TGTGCCAGCAGGTCACAGGGTACAAACACCATATATTTT. The chain joins TRBV6-5 to TRBJ1-3, with D possibly TRBD1 on 6 matching bases. CDR3 length: 13 amino acids. V dropped 6 bases and J dropped 6 bases, with 12 bases sitting between them. The V gene's germline CDR1 is MNHEY and CDR2 SVGAGI.

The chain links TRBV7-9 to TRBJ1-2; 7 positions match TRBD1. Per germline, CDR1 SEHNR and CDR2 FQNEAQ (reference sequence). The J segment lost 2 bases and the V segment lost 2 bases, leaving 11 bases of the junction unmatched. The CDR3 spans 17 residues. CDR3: CASSLSGRQGVNYGYTF. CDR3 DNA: TGTGCCAGCAGCTTAAGCGGGAGACAGGGAGTGAACTATGGCTACACCTTC.

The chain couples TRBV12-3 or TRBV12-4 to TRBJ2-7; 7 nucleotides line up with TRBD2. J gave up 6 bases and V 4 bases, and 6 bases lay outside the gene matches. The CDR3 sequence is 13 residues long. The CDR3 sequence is CASSSAGVGEQYF. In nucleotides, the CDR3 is TGTGCCAGCAGTTCTGCGGGAGTGGGCGAGCAGTACTTC.

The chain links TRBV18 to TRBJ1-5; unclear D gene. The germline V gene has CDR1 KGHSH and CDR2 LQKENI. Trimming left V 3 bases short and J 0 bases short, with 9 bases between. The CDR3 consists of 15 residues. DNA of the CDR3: TGTGCCAGCTCACCTCAGTCACATAGCAATCAGCCCCAGCATTTT. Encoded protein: CASSPQSHSNQPQHF.

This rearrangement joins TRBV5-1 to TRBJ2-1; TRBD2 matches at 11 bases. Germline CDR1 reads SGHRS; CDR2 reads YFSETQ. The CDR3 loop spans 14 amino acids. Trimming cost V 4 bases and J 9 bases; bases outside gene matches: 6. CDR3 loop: CASSLIAGGGEQFF. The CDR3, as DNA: TGCGCCAGCAGCCTAATAGCGGGAGGGGGTGAGCAGTTCTTC.

The chain's CDR3 is CASSFLGQASTDTQYF. In DNA, the CDR3 is TGTGCCAGCAGTTTCCTCGGACAGGCTAGCACAGATACGCAGTATTTT. The J gene is TRBJ2-3, the V gene TRBV6-5, with 7 bases fitting TRBD1. V dropped 4 bases and J dropped 0; count of bases not matched to a gene: 7. CDR1 MNHEY and CDR2 SVGAGI come from the germline V gene. This CDR3 is built from 16 residues.